These 14 T cell receptor beta chains share one sample of origin, sequenced in a study of long-term antiretroviral therapy in people with HIV. At the survey level, the v3.0 immunoSEQ assay was run. Sequencing was performed with immunoSEQ multiplex PCR; in TCRdb, only in-frame clones are kept and a portion is missing. The sample lists approximately 21,000 clones, 81% occurring once. Here the sequenced sample was unsorted PBMCs, taken 1.5 years after starting antiretroviral therapy. The receptor set was obtained from a man aged 30 to 39 with HIV.

The chain links TRBV18 to TRBJ1-5, with D possibly TRBD1 on 5 matching bases. The CDR3 extends over 14 amino acids. With 4 bases removed from V and 7 bases from J, the gap between germline ends came to 14 bases. CDR1 is KGHSH and CDR2 is LQKENI in the germline V gene. CDR3 coding DNA: TGTGCCAGCTCACTAGACAGTTTACCGCAGCCCCAGCATTTT. The encoded protein is CASSLDSLPQPQHF. The variable domain in full, completed from reference TRBV18 and TRBJ1-5, reads NAGVMQNPRHLVRRRGQEARLRCSPMKGHSHVYWYRQLPEEGLKFMVYLQKENIIDESGMPKERFSAEFPKEGPSILRIQQVVRGDSAAYFCASSLDSLPQPQHFGDGTRLSIL.

The chain has TRBV7-2 and TRBJ2-2; 8 bases fit TRBD2. Germline V gene sequence: CDR1 SGHTA, CDR2 FQGNSA. The CDR3 has 16 amino acids. The V and J ends lost 1 base and 6 bases, in that order; junction bases with no gene match: 7. CDR3 DNA sequence: TGTGCCAGCAGCTTAGACCCCGGGACTAGGCCCGGGGAGCTGTTTTTT. As protein: CASSLDPGTRPGELFF. Drawing the rest from reference TRBV7-2 and TRBJ2-2, the complete variable domain is GAGVSQSPSNKVTEKGKDVELRCDPISGHTALYWYRQSLGQGLEFLIYFQGNSAPDKSGLPSDRFSAERTGGSVSTLTIQRTQQEDSAVYLCASSLDPGTRPGELFFGEGSRLTVL.

The chain's CDR3 is CASSSSGSLHYEQYF. The CDR3 DNA reads as TGTGCCAGCAGTAGTAGCGGGAGCCTTCACTACGAGCAGTACTTC. This chain connects TRBV11-2 to TRBJ2-7; 9 bases line up with TRBD2. V lost 6 bases to trimming and J lost 3 bases; unmatched junction nucleotides: 9. The CDR3 is 15 residues long. The germline V gene encodes CDR1 SGHAT and CDR2 FQNNGV.

This rearrangement joins TRBV10-3 to TRBJ2-3, with TRBD2 identical over 7 bases. J lost 4 bases, V lost 5 bases, and 15 bases had no gene match. The CDR3 has 17 residues. CDR1 is ENHRY and CDR2 is SYGVKD in the germline V gene. CDR3 sequence reads: CAISSGVSRESADTQYF. The DNA for the CDR3 is TGTGCCATCAGTTCGGGGGTTTCGCGGGAGTCCGCAGATACGCAGTATTTT.

This sequence joins TRBV7-7 and TRBJ2-6; no firm D call. In germline, CDR1 is SSHAT, CDR2 FNYEAQ (reference sequence). Trimming cost V 5 bases and J 5 bases, with 22 bases left between them. The CDR3 contains 18 residues. CDR3 residues: CASSNAIKPQSRANVLTF. DNA for the CDR3: TGTGCCAGCAGCAATGCCATTAAGCCACAAAGTCGGGCCAACGTCCTGACTTTC.

This chain connects TRBV6-1 to TRBJ2-3, with 11 bases matching TRBD2. Unmatched junction bases numbered 7, after V lost 2 bases and J lost 3 bases. Germline values: CDR1 MNHNS, CDR2 SASEGT. CDR3 length: 17 residues. The DNA for the CDR3 is TGTGCCAGCAGTGAAATGGTAGCGGGGGGGCCAACAGATACGCAGTATTTT. This codes for CASSEMVAGGPTDTQYF.

This clone showed up just a few times. The chain couples TRBV29-1 to TRBJ1-1; D is undetermined. The CDR3 consists of 11 residues. Trimming left V 4 bases short and J 5 bases short, with 8 bases between. CDR1 and CDR2 (germline): SQVTM, ANQGSEA. The CDR3 region is CSVVWGTEAFF. Written as DNA, the CDR3 is TGCAGCGTTGTTTGGGGAACTGAAGCTTTCTTT.

The gene calls are TRBV7-9 and TRBJ2-5, with 8 bases lining up with TRBD2. The germline CDR1 and CDR2 sequences are SEHNR and FQNEAQ (reference sequence). This CDR3 is built from 17 residues. Trimming cost V 1 base and J 5 bases; bases outside gene matches: 12. The CDR3, as DNA: TGTGCCAGCAGCTTAGGTCTTAGCGGGACCACAAGGGAGACCCAGTACTTC. It codes for CASSLGLSGTTRETQYF.

The chain joins TRBV10-2 to TRBJ2-1, with TRBD2 matching 9 bases. Germline values: CDR1 WSHSY, CDR2 SAAADI. J was trimmed by 9 bases and V by 6 bases; bases with no gene match: 6. The CDR3 extends over 13 amino acids. For the CDR3, the DNA is TGCGCCAGCAGGGTAGCGGGAGTGTTTGAGCAGTTCTTC. Translation: CASRVAGVFEQFF.

This clone is a singleton in its sample. V gene TRBV2 combines with J gene TRBJ1-5; TRBD1 matches at 11 bases. Germline trimming cut 6 bases from V and 6 bases from J; bases unmatched to any gene: 7. The CDR3 has 15 residues. Per germline, CDR1 SNHLY and CDR2 FYNNEI. CDR3 in DNA: TGTGCCAGCAGCTATGGACAGGGGGCGTTTCAGCCCCAGCATTTT. This gives the protein CASSYGQGAFQPQHF.

The chain has TRBV5-1 and TRBJ1-2; no reliable D call. In germline, CDR1 is SGHRS, CDR2 YFSETQ. V was pared by 3 bases and J by 5 bases, with 17 bases between. The CDR3 is made up of 15 amino acids. DNA of the CDR3: TGCGCCAGCAGCTATGTCAGCTCCTCTGGGTATGGCTACACCTTC. Translation: CASSYVSSSGYGYTF. The whole variable domain, filled in from reference TRBV5-1 and TRBJ1-2, reads KAGVTQTPRYLIKTRGQQVTLSCSPISGHRSVSWYQQTPGQGLQFLFEYFSETQRNKGNFPGRFSGRQFSNSRSEMNVSTLELGDSALYLCASSYVSSSGYGYTFGSGTRLTVV.

CDR3 coding DNA: TGTGCCTGCCCCCCGGGACGTAATTCACCCCTCCACTTT. This translates into CACPPGRNSPLHF. V gene TRBV30 combines with J gene TRBJ1-6, with D possibly being TRBD1 (5 bases). CDR3 length: 13 amino acids. Germline CDR1 GTSNPN, CDR2 SVGIG (reference sequence). V lost 6 bases and J 6 bases, leaving 12 bases between the germline ends.

The V call is TRBV29-1, the J call TRBJ1-1; D is unclear. Germline V gene data show CDR1 as SQVTM and CDR2 as ANQGSEA. The CDR3 sequence is 13 residues long. V was shortened by 7 bases and J by 1 base, with 13 bases between the two germline ends. The CDR3 region has the DNA TGCAGCGCAGCGATTAATGGGAACACTGAAGCTTTCTTT. It encodes CSAAINGNTEAFF.

The V and J genes are TRBV29-1 and TRBJ2-7; the match to TRBD2 covers 7 bases. Germline CDR1 is SQVTM and CDR2 is ANQGSEA. V was pared by 7 bases and J by 0 bases, with 6 bases of the junction left unmatched. CDR3 length: 13 residues. This CDR3 reads CSARLALSYEQYF. Written as DNA, the CDR3 is TGCAGCGCTAGACTAGCCCTCTCCTACGAGCAGTACTTC.